Listed here are 27 T cell receptor beta chains from one sample, sequenced in a study of identical twins. In TCRdb, the 5' RACE reads were re-called with MiXCR into one record per CDR3 protein. This table has 220,000 or so distinct CDR3 sequences, around 6.6% appearing once. The same data also contributed to another study, on yellow fever vaccine responses in identical twins.

The sequenced sample consisted of memory (CD45RO+) T cells sorted from blood. The receptors shown here come from a woman aged 18-29 years in good health.

The CDR3, as DNA: TGTGCCAGCAGGGCCTTAAGCTCTGGAAACACCATATATTTT. Its translation: CASRALSSGNTIYF. The V and J genes are TRBV27 and TRBJ1-3; no clear D. Germline V gene lookup returns CDR1 MNHEY and CDR2 SMNVEV (reference sequence). With 6 bases removed from V and 0 bases from J, the gap between germline ends came to 9 bases. The CDR3 contains 14 residues.

A few counts support this clonotype. The V call is TRBV7-3, the J call TRBJ2-4, with a possible D match to TRBD2 (6 bases). CDR3 size: 14 residues. From germline, CDR1 is SGHTA and CDR2 FQGTGA. The V gene lost 5 bases and the J gene lost 2 bases, with 10 bases spanning the gap. CDR3 sequence reads: CASSLGGSKNIQYF. The CDR3 DNA is TGTGCCAGCAGCCTGGGGGGATCCAAAAACATTCAGTACTTC.

The chain recombines TRBV29-1 with TRBJ2-1; 8 bases line up with TRBD2. The CDR3 has 14 residues. Trimming took 7 bases from V and 5 from J; bases not matched to a gene: 10. Looked up from germline, CDR1 is SQVTM and CDR2 is ANQGSEA. CDR3 sequence (DNA): TGCAGCGCCCTACTAGCGGCCATCAACAATGAGCAGTTCTTC. This encodes CSALLAAINNEQFF.

This clonotype was counted between two and nine times. The chain links TRBV6-5 to TRBJ2-1, with no clear D. CDR1 and CDR2 from the germline V gene are MNHEY and SVGAGI. Trimming stripped 0 bases from V and 2 bases from J, with 11 bases between. The length of the CDR3 is 16 residues. The CDR3 reads CASSYSLNPAYNEQFF. CDR3 sequence (DNA): TGTGCCAGCAGTTACTCACTCAACCCAGCCTACAATGAGCAGTTCTTC.

There are a few counts of this clonotype. The chain has TRBV11-2 and TRBJ2-2, with no clear D. The CDR3 sequence is 14 residues long. Germline CDR1 reads SGHAT; CDR2 reads FQNNGV. Trimming cost V 3 bases and J 1 base, with 6 bases left between them. DNA of the CDR3: TGTGCCAGCAGCTTCGATCTGAACACCGGGGAGCTGTTTTTT. Its protein product is CASSFDLNTGELFF.

This clonotype was detected only a few times. This sequence joins TRBV12-5 and TRBJ1-4, with a weak D call TRBD1 (6 bases). The V end lost 5 bases, the J end lost 4 bases, and 11 bases lay between the germline ends. Germline V gives CDR1 LGHNT, CDR2 FRNRAP. The CDR3 extends over 14 amino acids. Here the CDR3 reads CASGQGLVNEKLFF. Written as DNA, the CDR3 is TGTGCTAGTGGTCAGGGGTTGGTTAATGAAAAACTGTTTTTT.

This chain connects TRBV20-1 to TRBJ2-7, with D perhaps matching TRBD1 (5 bases). The CDR3 runs 12 residues. Germline lookup yields CDR1 DFQATT and CDR2 SNEGSKA (reference sequence). V lost 3 bases, J lost 5 bases, and 11 bases lay in between. The DNA of the CDR3 is TGCAGTGCTAGGAAGGGGTACGACGAGCAGTACTTC. Residues: CSARKGYDEQYF.

In its sample, this clonotype was seen a few times. The chain uses TRBV18 and TRBJ2-5; D unresolved. Germline CDR1 KGHSH, CDR2 LQKENI. CDR3 length: 13 residues. Deletions cut 1 base from V and 2 bases from J, with 5 bases between. The DNA of the CDR3 is TGTGCCAGCTCACCACTGGAGCAAGAGACCCAGTACTTC. Amino acid sequence: CASSPLEQETQYF.

Ten or more counts support this clonotype. J is TRBJ2-2 and V is TRBV7-9, with 11 nucleotides matching TRBD1. V trimming: 6 bases; J trimming: 3 bases; junction bases outside the gene matches: 9. Per the germline V gene, CDR1 is SEHNR and CDR2 is FQNEAQ (reference sequence). The CDR3 contains 17 residues. For the CDR3, the DNA is TGTGCCAGCAGTTCAACCGGGACAGGGGGACACACCGGGGAGCTGTTTTTT. Amino acids: CASSSTGTGGHTGELFF.

This clonotype was seen ten or more times. This chain joins TRBV2 and TRBJ2-3; no firm D call. This CDR3 region has 12 residues. From germline, CDR1 is SNHLY and CDR2 FYNNEI. Trimming took off 6 bases at V and 5 bases at J, with 9 bases between the two ends. CDR3 sequence: CASSATGDTQYF. In DNA, the CDR3 is TGTGCCAGCAGCGCCACTGGAGATACGCAGTATTTT.

This clonotype was seen ten or more times. The CDR3 reads CASSLGTGHQETQYF. DNA of the CDR3: TGTGCCAGCAGCTTGGGGACAGGACACCAAGAGACCCAGTACTTC. The chain couples TRBV5-5 to TRBJ2-5; TRBD1 agrees at 7 bases. This CDR3 spans 15 amino acids. Germline-derived CDR1 and CDR2 are SGHKS and YYEKEE (reference sequence). The V and J ends lost 0 bases and 0 bases, in that order; junction bases with no gene match: 2.

This clonotype was recorded at least ten times. The chain combines TRBV20-1 with TRBJ2-5, with D unclear. From germline, CDR1 is DFQATT and CDR2 SNEGSKA (reference sequence). V lost 6 bases, J lost 8 bases, and 13 bases lay in between. This CDR3 comprises 11 residues. CDR3 coding DNA: TGCAGTGCCCTGACTCGGAATACCCAGTACTTC. Encoded protein: CSALTRNTQYF.

This clonotype turned up a few times. The V gene is TRBV12-3 or TRBV12-4, the J gene TRBJ1-1; 7 nucleotides match TRBD1. After removal of 6 bases from V and 2 bases from J, the junction contained 9 bases not matched to a gene. CDR3 length equals 15 residues. CDR3 nucleotide sequence: TGTGCCAGCAGGTGGGGGACAGTAAAAAACACTGAAGCTTTCTTT. It specifies CASRWGTVKNTEAFF.

This clonotype was seen at least ten times. The chain's CDR3 is CSAASGRALDEQFF. The CDR3 bases are TGCAGTGCTGCTAGCGGGAGGGCCTTAGATGAGCAGTTCTTC. V gene TRBV20-1 combines with J gene TRBJ2-1; 12 bases align to TRBD2. From germline, CDR1 is DFQATT and CDR2 SNEGSKA (reference sequence). This CDR3 spans 14 amino acids. V gave up 5 bases and J gave up 8 bases; unmatched junction bases: 7.

This chain joins TRBV2 and TRBJ2-5; no definite D call. CDR3 length: 14 residues. Between the trimmed V and J ends, which lost 2 bases and 5 bases, there was a span of 12 bases. Germline assignment: CDR1 SNHLY and CDR2 FYNNEI. The CDR3 coding sequence is TGTGCCAGCAGTGAACAACTGGCCCGTGAGACCCAGTACTTC. It codes for CASSEQLARETQYF.

This clonotype was counted between two and nine times. This sequence joins TRBV28 and TRBJ2-5; 8 bases align to TRBD2. Germline lookup yields CDR1 MDHEN and CDR2 SYDVKM. The ends lost 5 bases at V and 3 bases at J; junction bases unmatched: 5. This CDR3 spans 14 amino acids. The CDR3: CASSVRGGKETQYF. In DNA form, the CDR3 reads TGTGCCAGCAGTGTGCGCGGGGGGAAAGAGACCCAGTACTTC.

The CDR3 bases are TGTGCCAGCAGCGCGGGTACAGCGAACACCGGGGAGCTGTTTTTT. Protein product: CASSAGTANTGELFF. The chain joins TRBV7-8 to TRBJ2-2; TRBD2 is a possible D gene (5 bases). The CDR3 consists of 15 residues. The germline CDR1 and CDR2 sequences are SGHVS and FQNEAQ. V was pared by 5 bases and J by 0 bases, with 10 bases between. Drawing the rest from reference TRBV7-8 and TRBJ2-2, the complete variable domain is GAGVSQSPRYKVAKRGQDVALRCDPISGHVSLFWYQQALGQGPEFLTYFQNEAQLDKSGLPSDRFFAERPEGSVSTLKIQRTQQEDSAVYLCASSAGTANTGELFFGEGSRLTVL.

In this sample, this clonotype turned up a few times. The rearrangement links TRBV3-1 to TRBJ2-1; D uncertain. The germline CDR1 and CDR2 sequences are LGHDT and YNNKEL (reference sequence). CDR3 size: 13 residues. V was clipped by 4 bases and J by 7 bases, with 11 bases between them. Here the CDR3 DNA reads TGTGCCAGCAGCCTAGACCATTTAAATGAGCAGTTCTTC. This encodes CASSLDHLNEQFF.

The table lists this clonotype with many counts. The chain uses TRBV10-3 and TRBJ2-5; 10 nucleotides agree with TRBD2. Trimming cost V 10 bases and J 1 base; bases outside gene matches: 6. The CDR3 has 14 amino acids. The germline V gene has CDR1 ENHRY and CDR2 SYGVKD. In DNA, the CDR3 is TGTGCCACGAAACTAGCGGGAAGCCAAGAGACCCAGTACTTC. Amino acids: CATKLAGSQETQYF.

The chain employs TRBV11-2 and TRBJ2-6; tentatively, D is TRBD2 (6 bases). This CDR3 spans 17 amino acids. The V end was cut by 5 bases, the J end by 0 bases, with 14 bases between. CDR1 and CDR2 (germline): SGHAT, FQNNGV. The CDR3 loop reads CASSLTSGFSGANVLTF. The CDR3 DNA reads as TGTGCCAGCAGCCTAACGAGCGGGTTCTCTGGGGCCAACGTCCTGACTTTC.

The chain joins TRBV20-1 to TRBJ2-7, with 15 bases identical to TRBD2. This CDR3 is 17 amino acids long. After removal of 1 base from V and 2 bases from J, the junction contained 6 bases not matched to a gene. The germline CDR1 and CDR2 sequences are DFQATT and SNEGSKA (reference sequence). As DNA, the CDR3 is TGCAGTGCTAGAGCCGGACTAGCGGGAGGGGGGACCTACGAGCAGTACTTC. Its translation: CSARAGLAGGGTYEQYF.

This CDR3 is CSAFQTSGGPYEQYF. Here the CDR3 DNA reads TGCAGTGCCTTTCAGACTAGCGGGGGACCCTACGAGCAGTACTTC. The chain has TRBV20-1 and TRBJ2-7; 12 nucleotides match TRBD2. Trimming cost V 6 bases and J 2 bases; bases outside gene matches: 8. In germline, CDR1 is DFQATT, CDR2 SNEGSKA (reference sequence). The CDR3 contains 15 residues.

V usage is TRBV7-8 and J usage is TRBJ2-5; 7 bases map to TRBD2. The CDR3 is made up of 15 amino acids. The junction had 9 bases not matched to a gene; V was cut back by 4 bases and J by 4 bases. Germline assignment: CDR1 SGHVS and CDR2 FQNEAQ. The CDR3 coding sequence is TGTGCCAGCAGCTGGCGGGGAGGGGACGCAGAGACCCAGTACTTC. It codes for CASSWRGGDAETQYF.

This clonotype was seen many times. J is TRBJ1-6 and V is TRBV12-3 or TRBV12-4; 9 bases fit TRBD1. The trim removed 7 bases at V and 10 bases at J, leaving 8 bases unmatched. The CDR3 is 14 amino acids. Written as DNA, the CDR3 is TGTGCCAGCACCCAAGGGACAGGGACCTCACCCCTCCACTTT. Its translation is CASTQGTGTSPLHF.

This clonotype was seen repeatedly, ten times or more. This chain links TRBV4-1 with TRBJ2-7, with 10 bases identical to TRBD2. V shed 0 bases and J 8 bases; nucleotides not matched to a gene: 4. This CDR3 comprises 14 residues. The V gene's germline CDR1 is MGHRA and CDR2 YSYEKL. The CDR3 is CASSQDALAGKQYF. The CDR3 DNA sequence: TGCGCCAGCAGCCAAGATGCACTAGCGGGAAAGCAGTACTTC.

This clonotype was seen at least ten times. The V gene is TRBV5-1, the J gene TRBJ2-2; D might be TRBD1 or TRBD2, each matching 6 bases. Germline-derived CDR1 and CDR2 are SGHRS and YFSETQ. This CDR3 has 14 residues. V lost 7 bases and J lost 5, with 15 bases in between. The chain's CDR3 is CASGTTGGTGELFF. For the CDR3, the DNA is TGCGCCAGCGGCACGACAGGAGGGACCGGGGAGCTGTTTTTT.

This clonotype was found many times. The chain links TRBV7-7 to TRBJ1-1; no clear D gene. The V end was cut by 1 base, the J end by 1 base, with 4 bases between. The CDR3 totals 13 residues. Germline V gives CDR1 SSHAT, CDR2 FNYEAQ (reference sequence). The CDR3, as DNA: TGTGCCAGCAGCTTAGTGGAGAACACTGAAGCTTTCTTT. Residues: CASSLVENTEAFF.